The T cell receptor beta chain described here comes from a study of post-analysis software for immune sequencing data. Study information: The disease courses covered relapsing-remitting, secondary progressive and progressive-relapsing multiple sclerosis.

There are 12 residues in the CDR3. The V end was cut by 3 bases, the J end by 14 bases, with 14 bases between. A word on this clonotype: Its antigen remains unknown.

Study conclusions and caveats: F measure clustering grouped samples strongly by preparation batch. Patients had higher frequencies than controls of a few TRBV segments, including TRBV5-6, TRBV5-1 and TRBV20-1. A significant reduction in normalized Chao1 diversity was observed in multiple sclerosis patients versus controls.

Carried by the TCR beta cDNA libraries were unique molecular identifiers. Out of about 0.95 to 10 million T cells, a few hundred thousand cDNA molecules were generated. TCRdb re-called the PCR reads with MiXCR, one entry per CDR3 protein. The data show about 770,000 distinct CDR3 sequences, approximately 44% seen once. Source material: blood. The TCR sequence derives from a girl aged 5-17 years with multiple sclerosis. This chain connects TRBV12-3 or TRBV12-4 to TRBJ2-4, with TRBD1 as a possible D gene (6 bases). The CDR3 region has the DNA TGTGCCAGCAGTTTGGTTGGCGCAGGGGAGTACTTC. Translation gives CASSLVGAGEYF.